This T cell receptor beta chain was recorded in a study of T cells after yellow fever vaccination. Study observations and caveats: Clones that expanded after primary vaccination mostly reappeared after the booster (96% CD4, approximately 87% CD8). Although most clonotypes did not, a small share appeared in both CD4 and CD8 compartments.

There are a few counts of this clonotype. Its antigen is unknown. TCRdb processed the 5' RACE reads anew with MiXCR; each CDR3 protein has one entry. This sample has 300,000 to 450,000 distinct CDR3 sequences, with 6.2% found just once. The CDR3 is 15 residues long. The V end lost 0 bases, the J end lost 4 bases, and 11 bases lay between the germline ends. CDR1 LNHNV and CDR2 YYDKDF come from the germline V gene (reference sequence). The gene calls are TRBV15 and TRBJ2-3; D is possibly TRBD1 (5 bases). Sequencing used PBMCs, obtained 5 days after the yellow fever booster vaccination. This TCR was recovered from a man aged 25 to 40 who received the YFV17D yellow fever vaccine. The CDR3 DNA follows: TGTGCCACCAGCAGAGACAATGGGGCGGCAGATACGCAGTATTTT. Translated, it gives CATSRDNGAADTQYF.